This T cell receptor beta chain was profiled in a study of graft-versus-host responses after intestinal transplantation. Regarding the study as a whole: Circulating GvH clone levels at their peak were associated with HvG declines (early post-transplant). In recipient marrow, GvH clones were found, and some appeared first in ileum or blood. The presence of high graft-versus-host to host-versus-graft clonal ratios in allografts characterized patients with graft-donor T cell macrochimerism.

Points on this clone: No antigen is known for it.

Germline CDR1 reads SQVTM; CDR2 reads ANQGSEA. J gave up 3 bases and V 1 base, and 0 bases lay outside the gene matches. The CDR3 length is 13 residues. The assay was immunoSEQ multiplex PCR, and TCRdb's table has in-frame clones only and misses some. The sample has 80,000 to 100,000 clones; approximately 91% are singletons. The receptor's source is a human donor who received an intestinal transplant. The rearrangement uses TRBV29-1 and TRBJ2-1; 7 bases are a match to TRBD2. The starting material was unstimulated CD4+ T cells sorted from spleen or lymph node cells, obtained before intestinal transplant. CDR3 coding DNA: TGCAGCGTTGAAGCTAGCGGCTACAATGAGCAGTTCTTC. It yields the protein CSVEASGYNEQFF.